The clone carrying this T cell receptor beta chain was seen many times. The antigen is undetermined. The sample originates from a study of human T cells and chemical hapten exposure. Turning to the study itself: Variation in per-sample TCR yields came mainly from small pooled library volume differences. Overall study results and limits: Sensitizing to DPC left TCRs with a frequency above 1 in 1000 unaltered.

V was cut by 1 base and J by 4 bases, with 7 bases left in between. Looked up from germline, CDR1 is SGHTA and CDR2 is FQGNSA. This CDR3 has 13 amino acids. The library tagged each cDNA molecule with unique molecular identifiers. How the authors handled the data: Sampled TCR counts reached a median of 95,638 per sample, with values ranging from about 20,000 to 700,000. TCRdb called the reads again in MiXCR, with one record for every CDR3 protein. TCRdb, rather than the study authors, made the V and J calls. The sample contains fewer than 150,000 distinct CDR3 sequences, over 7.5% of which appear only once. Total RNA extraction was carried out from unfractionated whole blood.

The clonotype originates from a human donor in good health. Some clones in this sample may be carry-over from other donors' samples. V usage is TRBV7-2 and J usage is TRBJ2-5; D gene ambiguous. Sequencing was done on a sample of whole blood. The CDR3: CASSLVPPETQYF. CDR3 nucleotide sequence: TGTGCCAGCAGCTTAGTACCACCAGAGACCCAGTACTTC.